Listed below are T cell receptor beta chains from one sample, sequenced in a study of Ad26.COV2.S vaccination and SARS-CoV-2 variants. Generated by immunoSEQ multiplex PCR, the TCRdb table keeps only in-frame clones and is missing some. Found here are some 240,000 clones, around nine tenths of them singletons; the top ten hold less than 3.5%. Here the sequenced sample was peripheral blood, taken in a trial of Ad26.COV2.S vaccine versus placebo. The receptors shown here come from a person aged 18-60 years who received the Ad26.COV2.S COVID-19 vaccine or a placebo. Each CDR3 is given with its conserved first and last residue. The order of the fields is V gene, clone size, J gene, D gene, CDR3 protein, CDR3 DNA. The D gene is left open where the match is weak. Clone size is shown for a subset of rows, as once, few, many or a class of expanded clone.

TRBV11-3	NA	TRBJ1-3	NA	CASSLSSGNTIYF	TGTGCCAGCAGCCTCTCCTCTGGAAACACCATATATTTT
TRBV6-1	once	TRBJ2-5	TRBD2	CASSGGSGVWIRETQYF	TGTGCCAGCAGTGGGGGAAGCGGGGTATGGATAAGAGAGACCCAGTACTTC
TRBV20-1	few	TRBJ2-3	NA	CSVKEVDTQYF	TGCAGTGTAAAAGAGGTGGATACGCAGTATTTT
TRBV7-9	few	TRBJ2-1	NA	CASSLGGGAQSEQFF	TGTGCCAGCAGCTTAGGTGGGGGGGCCCAGAGTGAGCAGTTCTTC
TRBV7-9	once	TRBJ2-1	TRBD2	CASSLVGLALNEQFF	TGTGCCAGCAGCTTAGTAGGACTAGCCCTCAATGAGCAGTTCTTC
TRBV7-2	NA	TRBJ1-2	NA	CASSQGPGNYGYTF	TGTGCCAGCAGCCAGGGACCGGGAAACTATGGCTACACCTTC
TRBV25-1	NA	TRBJ1-1	NA	CASRAQGWNTEAFF	TGTGCCAGCAGGGCACAGGGTTGGAACACTGAAGCTTTCTTT
TRBV11-2	NA	TRBJ2-1	TRBD2	CASSSEPPSYRRGGHNEQFF	TGTGCCAGCAGCTCAGAACCCCCTAGTTACCGGCGGGGGGGCCACAATGAGCAGTTCTTC
TRBV7-2	NA	TRBJ2-5	NA	CASSLSGLLAETQYF	TGTGCCAGCAGCTTATCCGGACTCTTAGCGGAGACCCAGTACTTC
TRBV19	many	TRBJ1-5	NA	CASITPGGHHNQPQHF	TGTGCCAGTATCACTCCTGGGGGGCACCATAATCAGCCCCAGCATTTT
TRBV5-6	NA	TRBJ1-1	TRBD1	CASSLEGQGYTEAFF	TGTGCCAGCAGCTTGGAAGGACAGGGGTACACTGAAGCTTTCTTT
TRBV9	once	TRBJ1-1	NA	CASSVGRGREDTEAFF	TGTGCCAGCAGCGTAGGCCGGGGGCGCGAGGACACTGAAGCTTTCTTT
TRBV7-9	NA	TRBJ1-6	TRBD1	CASSLIQYPGQINSPLHF	TGTGCCAGCAGCCTTATACAATATCCGGGACAGATAAATTCACCCCTCCACTTT
TRBV7-9	NA	TRBJ1-1	NA	CASSQQMGNTEAFF	TGTGCCAGCAGCCAACAGATGGGAAACACTGAAGCTTTCTTT
TRBV7-9	NA	TRBJ1-1	NA	CASSLSLMNTEAFF	TGTGCCAGCAGCCTGTCCTTGATGAACACTGAAGCTTTCTTT
TRBV30	NA	TRBJ2-1	TRBD2	CAWTGRGGERYNEQFF	TGTGCCTGGACCGGGAGGGGGGGCGAACGCTACAATGAGCAGTTCTTC
TRBV6-2/TRBV6-3	NA	TRBJ1-1	TRBD1	CASSLDRVSMNTEAFF	TGTGCCAGCAGCCTAGACAGGGTATCGATGAACACTGAAGCTTTCTTT
TRBV2	NA	TRBJ1-3	NA	CASSGPRAGNTIYF	TGTGCCAGCAGTGGGCCCAGGGCTGGAAACACCATATATTTT
TRBV4-1	NA	TRBJ1-4	NA	CASSQDRTATNEKLFF	TGCGCCAGCAGCCAAGATAGAACTGCAACTAATGAAAAACTGTTTTTT
TRBV19	NA	TRBJ1-4	TRBD1	CASSPGTATNEKLFF	TGTGCCAGTAGCCCGGGGACAGCAACTAATGAAAAACTGTTTTTT
TRBV18	NA	TRBJ1-4	NA	CASSPGVQEKLFF	TGTGCCAGCTCACCGGGGGTCCAAGAAAAACTGTTTTTT
TRBV7-9	NA	TRBJ1-4	TRBD1	CASSSGQGGYFEKLFF	TGTGCCAGCAGCTCCGGACAGGGCGGATACTTTGAAAAACTGTTTTTT
TRBV4-3	NA	TRBJ1-6	NA	CASSQEASGQGYNSPLHF	TGCGCCAGCAGCCAAGAGGCGTCAGGGCAAGGGTATAATTCACCCCTCCACTTT
TRBV19	NA	TRBJ2-3	NA	CASSPRGDTQYF	TGTGCCAGTAGTCCACGGGGAGATACGCAGTATTTT
TRBV7-9	NA	TRBJ2-1	TRBD2	CASSWGLAGPNEQFF	TGTGCCAGCAGCTGGGGACTAGCGGGACCCAATGAGCAGTTCTTC
TRBV6-5	NA	TRBJ1-1	NA	CASSYGTFLDHTEAFF	TGTGCCAGCAGTTACGGGACCTTCTTAGACCATACTGAAGCTTTCTTT
TRBV5-4	NA	TRBJ1-4	TRBD1	CASSRVGTGRREKLFF	TGTGCCAGCAGCCGGGTAGGGACAGGGAGGCGTGAAAAACTGTTTTTT
TRBV15	NA	TRBJ1-1	NA	CATSRDRSLGTEAFF	TGTGCCACCAGCAGAGATCGCAGTCTGGGGACTGAAGCTTTCTTT
TRBV7-9	NA	TRBJ1-5	NA	CASSLVGSWPQHF	TGTGCCAGCAGCTTAGTTGGCAGTTGGCCCCAGCATTTT
TRBV4-1	few	TRBJ1-2	NA	CASSQAESGRDLNYGYTF	TGCGCCAGCAGCCAAGCCGAATCCGGACGGGACCTTAACTATGGCTACACCTTC
TRBV7-6	NA	TRBJ2-3	NA	CASSLGLGQSTDTQYF	TGTGCCAGCAGCTTAGGCCTAGGACAGTCCACAGATACGCAGTATTTT
TRBV9	NA	TRBJ2-5	TRBD1	CASSTGQSETQYF	TGTGCCAGCAGCACGGGACAGTCGGAGACCCAGTACTTC
TRBV18	NA	TRBJ1-2	NA	CASSPPSENYGYTF	TGTGCCAGCTCACCACCGTCGGAGAACTATGGCTACACCTTC
TRBV7-9	few	TRBJ1-3	NA	CASSPAGGNTIYF	TGTGCCAGCAGCCCAGCAGGAGGAAACACCATATATTTT
TRBV6-2/TRBV6-3	NA	TRBJ2-7	NA	CASSYGLGKYEQYF	TGTGCCAGCAGTTACGGTTTGGGGAAGTACGAGCAGTACTTC
TRBV7-2	NA	TRBJ2-5	NA	CASSSSGLRETQYF	TGTGCCAGCAGCTCAAGTGGACTAAGAGAGACCCAGTACTTC
TRBV27	NA	TRBJ2-1	TRBD2	CASSPGIGTSGLSSYNEQFF	TGTGCCAGCAGCCCGGGTATCGGGACTAGCGGATTAAGCTCCTACAATGAGCAGTTCTTC
TRBV9	NA	TRBJ1-2	TRBD1	CASSPFRTGGNYGYTF	TGTGCCAGCAGCCCATTCCGGACAGGGGGGAACTATGGCTACACCTTC
TRBV24-1	NA	TRBJ1-2	NA	CATSDWKEGYTF	TGTGCCACCAGTGATTGGAAAGAGGGCTACACCTTC
TRBV4-1	few	TRBJ2-3	TRBD2	CASSRGGRAHTDTQYF	TGCGCCAGCAGCCGGGGCGGGAGGGCCCACACAGATACGCAGTATTTT